These 16 T cell receptor beta chains came from one sample sequenced in a study of cytomegalovirus exposure and HLA in healthy donors. PCR employed 60 Vbeta and 13 Jbeta primers. The table came from immunoSEQ multiplex PCR; TCRdb's copy has only in-frame clones and leaves some out. The table lists under 150,000 clones, roughly four fifths of them singletons. Material for sequencing was PBMCs. The receptors were sampled from a male donor in good health and CMV-seronegative.

V gene TRBV4-1 combines with J gene TRBJ1-5; the D is unclear. The germline V gene has CDR1 MGHRA and CDR2 YSYEKL. Trimming cost V 0 bases and J 0 bases, with 15 bases left between them. This CDR3 has 18 amino acids. The chain's CDR3 is CASSQDSINFYSNQPQHF. The CDR3 nucleotides are TGCGCCAGCAGCCAAGATAGTATAAACTTTTATAGCAATCAGCCCCAGCATTTT.

The V gene is TRBV4-2, the J gene TRBJ1-2, with D perhaps TRBD1 (5 bases). V dropped 1 base and J dropped 3 bases, with 15 bases sitting between them. The CDR3 extends over 16 amino acids. Germline lookup yields CDR1 LGHNA and CDR2 YNFKEQ. The CDR3, as DNA: TGTGCCAGCAGCCAAGCGGTCCGGGACTCAGACTATGGCTACACCTTC. It codes for CASSQAVRDSDYGYTF.

The J gene is TRBJ2-5, the V gene TRBV7-9; D is perhaps TRBD2 (5 bases). With 7 bases removed from V and 0 bases from J, the gap between germline ends came to 12 bases. The CDR3 is 14 amino acids. In germline, CDR1 is SEHNR, CDR2 FQNEAQ (reference sequence). The chain's CDR3 is CASTEGGYQETQYF. The DNA of the CDR3 is TGTGCCAGCACAGAAGGCGGGTACCAAGAGACCCAGTACTTC. Full variable domain (missing parts from reference TRBV7-9 and TRBJ2-5): DTGVSQNPRHKITKRGQNVTFRCDPISEHNRLYWYRQTLGQGPEFLTYFQNEAQLEKSRLLSDRFSAERPKGSFSTLEIQRTEQGDSAMYLCASTEGGYQETQYFGPGTRLLVL.

The rearrangement joins TRBV6-5 to TRBJ2-2; tentative D call: TRBD1 (5 bases). This CDR3 is 13 amino acids long. Germline V CDR1 and CDR2: MNHEY, SVGAGI. V lost 8 bases and J 6 bases, leaving 13 bases between the germline ends. The CDR3 sequence is CASFQGIAGELFF. In DNA, the CDR3 is TGTGCCAGCTTTCAGGGAATAGCCGGGGAGCTGTTTTTT.

This clone was counted a few times. For the CDR3, the DNA is TGTGCCAGCAGCGCCCTACGGACAGGGTGGGACGAGCAGTACTTC. This sequence encodes CASSALRTGWDEQYF. The chain links TRBV9 to TRBJ2-7; the match to TRBD1 covers 8 bases. The CDR3 runs 15 residues. V lost 3 bases to trimming and J lost 5 bases; unmatched junction nucleotides: 10. Germline CDR1 and CDR2: SGDLS and YYNGEE.

In its sample, this clone was seen a few times. The chain uses TRBV6-5 and TRBJ1-6, with 7 positions matching TRBD1. The trim removed 5 bases at V and 5 bases at J, leaving 0 bases unmatched. Germline CDR1 MNHEY, CDR2 SVGAGI. The CDR3 contains 13 residues. CDR3 loop: CASSDRDNSPLHF. CDR3 bases: TGTGCCAGCAGTGACAGGGATAATTCACCCCTCCACTTT.

The rearrangement links TRBV5-1 to TRBJ1-1; unclear D gene. V was trimmed by 0 bases and J by 4 bases, leaving 10 bases between them. CDR1 is SGHRS and CDR2 is YFSETQ in the germline V gene. This CDR3 is built from 14 residues. CDR3 DNA sequence: TGCGCCAGCAGCTTGGTTCAGGTAGGCACTGAAGCTTTCTTT. This encodes CASSLVQVGTEAFF.

The chain couples TRBV10-3 to TRBJ1-2; TRBD1 aligns across 8 bases. CDR3 size: 13 residues. Germline V CDR1 and CDR2: ENHRY, SYGVKD. V lost 9 bases, J lost 4 bases, and 7 bases stayed unmatched. CDR3 sequence: CAITGQGFYGYTF. The CDR3 DNA follows: TGTGCCATTACTGGACAGGGTTTCTATGGCTACACCTTC.

The chain uses TRBV9 and TRBJ2-1, with D tentatively TRBD2 (5 bases). The germline CDR1 and CDR2 sequences are SGDLS and YYNGEE. V shed 0 bases and J shed 10 bases, with 14 bases lying between them. The CDR3 runs 14 residues. CDR3 residues: CASSVATDGGEQFF. CDR3 DNA: TGTGCCAGCAGCGTAGCTACTGACGGCGGGGAGCAGTTCTTC.

The gene calls are TRBV5-1 and TRBJ2-5, with D perhaps TRBD1 (7 bases). CDR3 length: 15 amino acids. V was trimmed by 3 bases and J by 5 bases, leaving 17 bases between them. The germline CDR1 and CDR2 sequences are SGHRS and YFSETQ. The CDR3 sequence: CASSSGGGYGETQYF. The CDR3, as DNA: TGCGCCAGCAGCTCAGGAGGGGGCTATGGGGAGACCCAGTACTTC.

This chain links TRBV28 with TRBJ2-5, with TRBD2 matching over 14 bases. Losses at the gene ends were 6 bases for V and 3 bases for J; bases not matched to a gene: 9. The CDR3 loop spans 17 amino acids. CDR1 is MDHEN, CDR2 SYDVKM, per germline. CDR3 sequence: CASSGGTSGGPKETQYF. The DNA for the CDR3 is TGTGCCAGCAGCGGCGGGACTAGCGGGGGCCCTAAAGAGACCCAGTACTTC.

The chain has TRBV7-2 and TRBJ2-1; possibly TRBD2 for D (6 bases). Germline V lookup: CDR1 SGHTA, CDR2 FQGNSA. The CDR3 sequence is 15 residues long. Deletions cut 5 bases from V and 7 bases from J, with 18 bases between. In DNA form, the CDR3 reads TGTGCCAGCAGCCCCCGCGGGGAGATAGGAAATGAGCAGTTCTTC. Its translation is CASSPRGEIGNEQFF. Full variable domain (missing parts from reference TRBV7-2 and TRBJ2-1): GAGVSQSPSNKVTEKGKDVELRCDPISGHTALYWYRQSLGQGLEFLIYFQGNSAPDKSGLPSDRFSAERTGGSVSTLTIQRTQQEDSAVYLCASSPRGEIGNEQFFGPGTRLTVL.

The gene calls are TRBV14 and TRBJ2-7, with unresolved D. V was cut by 4 bases and J by 6 bases, with 10 bases left in between. CDR1 SGHDN and CDR2 FVKESK come from the germline V gene. The CDR3 extends over 12 amino acids. The CDR3 DNA sequence: TGTGCCAGCAGCCTCTCCAGATCCGAGCAGTACTTC. This codes for CASSLSRSEQYF.

V is TRBV30 and J is TRBJ2-3; 7 nucleotides agree with TRBD1. This CDR3 is 15 amino acids long. Germline V CDR1 and CDR2: GTSNPN, SVGIG (reference sequence). The J segment lost 3 bases and the V segment lost 3 bases, leaving 9 bases of the junction unmatched. The DNA for the CDR3 is TGTGCCTGGAGCCTCACAGGGGTAGGAACAGATACGCAGTATTTT. This translates into CAWSLTGVGTDTQYF.

This clone occurred once. This chain links TRBV6-4 with TRBJ1-2, with a possible D match to TRBD1 (5 bases). CDR3 length: 13 amino acids. Trimming cost V 6 bases and J 3 bases, with 11 bases left between them. CDR1 and CDR2 (germline): MRHNA, SNTAGT. CDR3 region: CASSPDSHYGYTF. Here the CDR3 DNA reads TGTGCCAGCAGCCCCGACAGCCACTATGGCTACACCTTC.

Comments on this clone: The same CDR3 arises from other DNA sequences in this sample as well. V usage is TRBV29-1 and J usage is TRBJ2-7, with 11 bases matching TRBD1. J lost 4 bases, V lost 6 bases, and 5 bases had no gene match. CDR3 length equals 13 residues. Germline V CDR1 and CDR2: SQVTM, ANQGSEA. CDR3 in DNA: TGCAGCGTGCTCCGGGACAGGGGGTACGAGCAGTACTTC. It encodes CSVLRDRGYEQYF.